Listed below are T cell receptor beta chains from one sample, sequenced in a study of Ad26.COV2.S vaccination and SARS-CoV-2 variants. Sequenced by immunoSEQ multiplex PCR; TCRdb stores in-frame clones only, minus some. This table has about 680,000 clones, around 92% appearing once. The sample consisted of peripheral blood, taken in a trial of Ad26.COV2.S vaccine versus placebo. The receptor source for this set is a person between 18 and 60 years old who received the Ad26.COV2.S COVID-19 vaccine or a placebo. Each CDR3 is given with its conserved first and last residue. A D gene is named only where the DNA matches it firmly. Where a row states a size, it is once, few, many or the class of an expanded clone; other rows omit it.

>-|-|TRBJ2-7|TRBV12-3/TRBV12-4
TGTGCCAGCAGTTTAATGGGACGCACTAGGCAGTACTTC
CASSLMGRTRQYF
>-|-|TRBJ2-2|TRBV5-6
TGTGCCAGCAGCAACACGGCGAACACCGGGGAGCTGTTTTTT
CASSNTANTGELFF
>-|-|TRBJ2-7|TRBV6-2/TRBV6-3
TGTGCCAGCAGTTACTCGGGTGGCAGCCACACCTACGAGCAGTACTTC
CASSYSGGSHTYEQYF
>-|TRBD2|TRBJ2-3|TRBV5-1
TGCGCCAGCAGCTCGGACGGACTAGCGGGAGGAAGAGATACGCAGTATTTT
CASSSDGLAGGRDTQYF
>-|-|TRBJ2-2|TRBV25-1
TGTGCCAGCAGAAAGGGGGTTAGCACCGGGGAGCTGTTTTTT
CASRKGVSTGELFF
>-|-|TRBJ2-7|TRBV2
TGTGCCAGCAGTCCAACAGGGCCCCTCTACGAGCAGTACTTC
CASSPTGPLYEQYF
>-|-|TRBJ2-3|TRBV10-1
TGCGCCAGCAGTGAGTCTCGGTTCACAGATACGCAGTATTTT
CASSESRFTDTQYF
>few|-|TRBJ1-2|TRBV30
TGTGCCTGGGGCACGGACAACTATGGCTACACCTTC
CAWGTDNYGYTF
>-|TRBD2|TRBJ2-1|TRBV7-2
TGTGCCAGCAGCGCACCGACTAGCGGGGGGGTCAGTGAGCAGTTCTTC
CASSAPTSGGVSEQFF
>-|-|TRBJ1-1|TRBV5-1
TGCGCCAGCAGCTTGGATGGGGGGACGAACACTGAAGCTTTCTTT
CASSLDGGTNTEAFF
>-|-|TRBJ2-5|TRBV5-4
TGTGCCAGCAGCTTCCGGGCCGGTCTACAGACCCAGTACTTC
CASSFRAGLQTQYF
>-|-|TRBJ1-4|TRBV11-2
TGTGCCAGCAGCTCAGGACAGTTAGTTACTAATGAAAAACTGTTTTTT
CASSSGQLVTNEKLFF
>-|-|TRBJ1-1|TRBV19
TGTGCCAGTATCGGGGAGGAGAACACTGAAGCTTTCTTT
CASIGEENTEAFF
>-|-|TRBJ2-3|TRBV3-1/TRBV3-2
TGTGCCAGCAGCCAAGTTGGGAGCGGAGATACGCAGTATTTT
CASSQVGSGDTQYF